This T cell receptor beta chain stems from a study of control samples from healthy donors and cancer patients (dated by TCRdb to 2020 to 2022). Measured from the cysteine to the phenylalanine, the CDR3 is 14 residues long. CDR3 DNA only is kept here, 42 bases in frame from base 1. The germline V gene encodes CDR1 SGHRS and CDR2 YFSETQ. Unmatched junction bases come to 6, with V trimmed by 0 bases and J by 7 bases. Libraries came from the immunoSEQ multiplex PCR assay. TCRdb stores this immuneACCESS table with in-frame sequences only. Part of the clones is absent; in the studies checked, under half of the shortfall reflects unresolved V genes, and no reason is known for the rest. This sample gives about 170,000 clones in total; 80% to 95% of them show up just once. The ten largest clones add up to just over 2% of the sample. As concerns this clone: The antigen it recognizes is unknown. Per-base quality was not reported, and no clone a single base away is much larger than it.

Sequences were obtained from blood. The V gene is TRBV5-1 and the J gene is TRBJ1-1, with 7 bases in between that match TRBD1. This TCR was sampled from a woman between 40 and 55 years old in good health. DNA sequence: TGCGCCAGCAGCTTGGGCCCGGACAGGAGTGAAGCTTTCTTT. This sequence encodes CASSLGPDRSEAFF.